This TCR beta chain was sequenced in a study of shared clonotypes between healthy human individuals. The study's findings and limits: In general, naive subsets displayed greater estimated richness than memory subsets did.

The CDR3 extends over 15 amino acids. Per the germline V gene, CDR1 is MGHDK and CDR2 is SYGVNS. V was pared by 2 bases and J by 0 bases, with 2 bases of the junction left unmatched. With regard to this clone: Its specificity is not known.

Clones were sequenced by immunoSEQ multiplex PCR, and TCRdb holds only the in-frame ones, with some missing. The sample holds roughly 2,500,000 clones, roughly 93% seen once. V is TRBV25-1 and J is TRBJ1-2, with 8 bases matching TRBD1. The origin of this receptor is a man between 18 and 29 years old in good health. Some clones in this sample may be carry-over from other donors' samples. The sequencing sample was made of naive CD4+ T cells from PBMCs. The subset denotes: CD45RA+ positively selected. This chain's CDR3 is CASSEPDRANYGYTF. In DNA, the CDR3 is TGTGCCAGCAGTGAACCGGACAGGGCTAACTATGGCTACACCTTC.